This T cell receptor (beta chain) is drawn from a study of T cells in Graves' hyperthyroidism and ophthalmopathy. RNA transcripts served as the template for amplifying TCR beta CDR3 regions. With the HTBI primer set, the TCR CDR3 went through a first round of RT-PCR. TCRdb re-derived calls from the multiplex PCR reads in MiXCR, one entry per CDR3 protein. The sample shows about 710,000 distinct CDR3 sequences, 16% of them seen only once. The specimen was blood. The sequence was obtained from a man younger than 30 with Graves' hyperthyroidism.

The CDR3 sequence is CASRLQGLTEAFF. In nucleotides, the CDR3 is TGTGCCAGCAGGTTGCAGGGTCTAACTGAAGCTTTCTTT. This chain joins TRBV12-3 or TRBV12-4 and TRBJ1-1, with D perhaps TRBD1 (5 bases). The germline V and J ends were trimmed by 6 bases and 5 bases, with 13 bases remaining between them. This CDR3 has 13 residues.